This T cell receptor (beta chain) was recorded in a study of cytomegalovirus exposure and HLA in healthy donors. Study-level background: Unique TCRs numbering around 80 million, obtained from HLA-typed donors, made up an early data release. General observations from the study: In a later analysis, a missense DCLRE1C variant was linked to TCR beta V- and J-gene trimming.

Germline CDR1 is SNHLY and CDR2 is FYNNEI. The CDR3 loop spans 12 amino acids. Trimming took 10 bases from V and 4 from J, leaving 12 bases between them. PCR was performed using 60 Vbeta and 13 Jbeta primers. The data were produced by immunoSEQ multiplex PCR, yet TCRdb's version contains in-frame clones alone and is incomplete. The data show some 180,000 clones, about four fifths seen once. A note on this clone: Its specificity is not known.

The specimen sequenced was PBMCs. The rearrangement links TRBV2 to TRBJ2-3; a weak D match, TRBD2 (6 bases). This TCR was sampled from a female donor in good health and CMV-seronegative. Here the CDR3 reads CATTRGSDTQYF. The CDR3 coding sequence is TGTGCCACCACGCGGGGTTCAGATACGCAGTATTTT.